This T cell receptor (beta chain) was retrieved from a study of graft-versus-host responses after intestinal transplantation. Study-wide context: All recipients got anti-thymocyte globulin induction, then tacrolimus and steroids for 2 to 3 years.

Profiled with immunoSEQ multiplex PCR; TCRdb holds only in-frame clones, not every one. The sample consists of approximately 9,800 clones, 30% to 35% of them appearing once. Unmatched junction bases numbered 9, after V lost 5 bases and J lost 2 bases. Germline CDR1 is SGHAT and CDR2 is FQNNGV. The CDR3 contains 16 residues. The reaction was completed, and proliferating CFSE-low CD3+CD4+ and CD3+CD8+ responders were then sorted. Study-level results: GvH clones appeared in recipient marrow, some first in ileum or blood.

This clone was seen a handful of times. This specimen was alloreactive CD4+ T cells from a mixed lymphocyte reaction culture, taken before transplantation. The subset is: CFSE-low proliferating T cells sorted from roughly six-day pre-transplant mixed lymphocyte reaction (GvH or HvG direction). The V gene is TRBV11-2, the J gene TRBJ2-3; 8 bases fit TRBD2. The clonotype was recovered from a human patient who was an organ donor for intestinal transplantation. The CDR3 is CASSPRSAGDTDTQYF. The DNA for the CDR3 is TGTGCCAGCAGCCCTAGATCAGCGGGGGACACAGATACGCAGTATTTT.